These T cell receptor beta chains were read from a single sample in a study of low-dose radiotherapy and immunotherapy resistance in tumors. Via MiXCR, TCRdb re-called the reads, giving one row per CDR3 protein. The sample yields fewer than 110,000 distinct CDR3 sequences, around 20% seen once. This material consisted of PBMCs, taken after low-dose radiotherapy plus immunotherapy. The source of these receptors is a male donor with prostate cancer. The CDR3 runs from the conserved cysteine through the conserved F or W. D genes are given only for firm matches. A row's size may be missing; if present it is once, few, many or a size class.

abundance	j_gene	len	v_gene	d_gene	CDR3nt	CDR3aa
few	TRBJ1-2	11	TRBV29-1	.	TGCAGCGAAGGGAGACAGGACGGCTACACCTTC	CSEGRQDGYTF
.	TRBJ2-2	13	TRBV28	.	TGTGCCAGCAGTTTTCCAAACACCGGGGAGCTGTTTTTT	CASSFPNTGELFF
many	TRBJ2-1	11	TRBV2	.	TGTGCCAGCAGTGTGGCGGATGAGCAGTTCTTC	CASSVADEQFF
many	TRBJ2-7	14	TRBV5-1	.	TGCGCCAGCAGCTTGGGGGACACCAACCACGAGCAGTACTTC	CASSLGDTNHEQYF
many	TRBJ2-2	17	TRBV5-4	TRBD1	TGTGCCAGCAGCAAGGGACAGGGGATGGCGAACACCGGGGAGCTGTTTTTT	CASSKGQGMANTGELFF
many	TRBJ1-1	15	TRBV12-3/TRBV12-4	TRBD1	TGTGCCAGCAGTTTAAGACAGGGAAGAGGGACTGAAGCTTTCTTT	CASSLRQGRGTEAFF
many	TRBJ2-7	13	TRBV5-1	.	TGCGCCAGCAGGGCAGTAAGCTCCTACGAGCAGTACTTC	CASRAVSSYEQYF
many	TRBJ1-1	11	TRBV12-3/TRBV12-4	.	TGTGCCAGCAGGGGAACCACTGAAGCTTTCTTT	CASRGTTEAFF
many	TRBJ2-5	15	TRBV19	TRBD2	TGTGCCAGTAGTTCCTTCCGGGGGGACCAAGAGACCCAGTACTTC	CASSSFRGDQETQYF
many	TRBJ1-1	15	TRBV5-1	TRBD1	TGCGCCAGCAGCAGGACCGGGACAGGGAACACTGAAGCTTTCTTT	CASSRTGTGNTEAFF
many	TRBJ2-3	14	TRBV12-3/TRBV12-4	.	TGTGCCAGCAGCCAGGACGGGCTCGATGATACGCAGTATTTT	CASSQDGLDDTQYF
many	TRBJ2-1	15	TRBV20-1	TRBD2	TGCAGTGCTAGAGATCCGGGCGGGGGGTTAGATGAGCAGTTCTTC	CSARDPGGGLDEQFF
many	TRBJ2-1	12	TRBV5-6	.	TGTGCCAGCACCACTTCGCTCAATGAGCAGTTCTTC	CASTTSLNEQFF
many	TRBJ2-3	14	TRBV29-1	.	TGCAGCGTTACACCGGGACCCCAAGGAGATACGCAGTATTTT	CSVTPGPQGDTQYF
.	TRBJ2-7	13	TRBV27	.	TGTGCCAGCAGTTCATCAGTTCCCTGGGAGCAGTACTTC	CASSSSVPWEQYF
.	TRBJ2-1	14	TRBV6-2/TRBV6-3	TRBD2	TGTGCCAGCAGTGGACTAGCGGGGGCAAATGAGCAGTTCTTC	CASSGLAGANEQFF
many	TRBJ2-3	15	TRBV5-1	.	TGCGCCAGCAGCTTGGCTGACGGAAGCACAGATACGCAGTATTTT	CASSLADGSTDTQYF
many	TRBJ2-3	15	TRBV18	.	TGTGCCAGCTCACCACGGGGACTCGCGTCAGATACGCAGTATTTT	CASSPRGLASDTQYF
many	TRBJ2-1	12	TRBV20-1	.	TGCAGTGCTAGTCAGGACTCCAATGAGCAGTTCTTC	CSASQDSNEQFF
few	TRBJ1-2	16	TRBV28	TRBD1	TGTGCCAGCAGTTTCCTTGCGGGACAGAGGGGCTATGGCTACACCTTC	CASSFLAGQRGYGYTF
many	TRBJ2-6	15	TRBV14	.	TGTGCCAGCAGCCCTCAGCTCTCTGGGGCCAACGTCCTGACTTTC	CASSPQLSGANVLTF
many	TRBJ2-1	16	TRBV7-6	TRBD2	TGTGCCAGCAGCCCTCTAACTAGCGGGGAATACAATGAGCAGTTCTTC	CASSPLTSGEYNEQFF
many	TRBJ2-6	11	TRBV10-3	TRBD1	TGTGCCATCGGGACAGCCGAAGTCCTGACTTTC	CAIGTAEVLTF
many	TRBJ1-5	14	TRBV6-5	.	TGTGCCAGCAGTACCTTTGCCTTTGGAGAGCCCCAGCATTTT	CASSTFAFGEPQHF